Following are 10 T cell receptor beta chains from one sample sequenced in a study of blood T cell repertoires in COVID-19. Measured with immunoSEQ multiplex PCR; TCRdb has only the in-frame clones, and not every one. The table records about 150,000 clones, approximately 80% of them present only once. Sequences were obtained from peripheral blood. The receptors shown here come from a woman aged 45-60 years with acute or convalescent COVID-19.

The genes are TRBV5-1 and TRBJ2-2; 10 bases align to TRBD1. Germline V gene sequence: CDR1 SGHRS, CDR2 YFSETQ. The CDR3 runs 14 residues. V dropped 3 bases and J dropped 6; count of bases not matched to a gene: 2. CDR3: CASSSGQGSGELFF. For the CDR3, the DNA is TGCGCCAGCAGCTCGGGACAGGGGTCCGGGGAGCTGTTTTTT. The complete variable domain, with remaining parts taken from reference TRBV5-1 and TRBJ2-2, reads KAGVTQTPRYLIKTRGQQVTLSCSPISGHRSVSWYQQTPGQGLQFLFEYFSETQRNKGNFPGRFSGRQFSNSRSEMNVSTLELGDSALYLCASSSGQGSGELFFGEGSRLTVL.

This chain's CDR3 is CASSDQGFRDTQYF. The DNA of the CDR3 is TGTGCCAGTAGTGACCAGGGCTTCAGAGATACGCAGTATTTT. The V and J genes are TRBV19 and TRBJ2-3, with D maybe TRBD1 (5 bases). This CDR3 comprises 14 residues. The V gene's germline CDR1 is LNHDA and CDR2 SQIVND (reference sequence). Trimming stripped 5 bases from V and 5 bases from J, with 14 bases between.

This clone was found a few times. CDR3 amino acids: CASSQDVGGSNQPQHF. The CDR3 nucleotides read TGCGCCAGCAGCCAAGATGTCGGGGGGAGCAATCAGCCCCAGCATTTT. The chain employs TRBV4-3 and TRBJ1-5; a possible D gene is TRBD1 (5 bases). The CDR3 runs 16 residues. V was pared by 0 bases and J by 1 base, with 10 bases between. CDR1 LGHNA and CDR2 YSLEER come from the germline V gene.

This clone was counted between two and nine times. The CDR3 nucleotides are TGTGCCAGCAGCACCCCTAGGGGGGGCATCTACGAGCAGTACTTC. Translated, it gives CASSTPRGGIYEQYF. The chain joins TRBV6-2 or TRBV6-3 to TRBJ2-7; a weak D match, TRBD2 (7 bases). The CDR3 totals 15 residues. Per the germline V gene, CDR1 is MNHEY and CDR2 is SVGEGT. The V end lost 6 bases, the J end lost 3 bases, and 18 bases lay between the germline ends.

This chain connects TRBV12-5 to TRBJ1-3; D might be TRBD1 (6 bases). CDR1 and CDR2 (germline): LGHNT, FRNRAP. Trimming removed 1 base at V and 4 bases at J, with 8 bases between. The CDR3 sequence is 14 residues long. CDR3 sequence: CASGLGGTGNTIYF. In nucleotides, the CDR3 is TGTGCTAGTGGTTTGGGGGGGACAGGAAACACCATATATTTT.

The chain links TRBV4-2 to TRBJ2-5; no clear D. Germline V gene data show CDR1 as LGHNA and CDR2 as YNFKEQ. V was clipped by 0 bases and J by 3 bases, with 5 bases between them. The length of the CDR3 is 13 residues. CDR3 in amino acids: CASSQEGEETQYF. In nucleotides, the CDR3 is TGTGCCAGCAGCCAAGAAGGAGAAGAGACCCAGTACTTC.

The V gene is TRBV4-1, the J gene TRBJ1-5; no firm D call. Germline CDR1 reads MGHRA; CDR2 reads YSYEKL. This CDR3 region has 15 residues. V was trimmed by 5 bases and J by 3 bases, leaving 14 bases between them. DNA for the CDR3: TGCGCCAGCAGCGGAAGTACGGGTGACAATCAGCCCCAGCATTTT. It encodes CASSGSTGDNQPQHF.

This chain connects TRBV5-1 to TRBJ1-1; D may be TRBD1 (5 bases). Germline V gives CDR1 SGHRS, CDR2 YFSETQ. The CDR3 length is 13 residues. V gave up 3 bases and J gave up 6 bases, with 12 bases separating them. For the CDR3, the DNA is TGCGCCAGCAGCTCGGGGGGGTTATCTGAAGCTTTCTTT. This gives the protein CASSSGGLSEAFF.

The rearrangement uses TRBV18 and TRBJ1-6; no definite D call. This CDR3 has 13 amino acids. V dropped 2 bases and J dropped 8 bases, with 7 bases sitting between them. Germline lookup yields CDR1 KGHSH and CDR2 LQKENI. CDR3 residues: CASSPSVDSPLHF. CDR3 sequence (DNA): TGTGCCAGCTCACCATCAGTGGATTCACCCCTCCACTTT.

A few counts support this clone. The rearrangement uses TRBV2 and TRBJ1-2, with D perhaps TRBD1 (5 bases). Trimming shortened V by 6 bases and J by 5 bases, and 16 bases separated the two germline ends. CDR1 is SNHLY and CDR2 is FYNNEI in the germline V gene. The length of the CDR3 is 14 residues. The CDR3 region has the DNA TGTGCCAGCAGCCGACAGCAAAACAATTATGGCTACACCTTC. Translating gives CASSRQQNNYGYTF.